Shown below are 25 T cell receptor beta chains from a single sample sequenced in a study of T cell changes during pregnancy in multiple sclerosis. Clones were sequenced by immunoSEQ multiplex PCR, and TCRdb holds only the in-frame ones, with some missing. The sample lists about 120,000 clones; 90% to 95% were seen once. Here the sequenced sample was peripheral blood, taken before pregnancy. The source is a female donor with multiple sclerosis, enrolled in a pregnancy study.

The CDR3 reads CASSPLRQDSNQPQHF. As DNA, the CDR3 is TGCGCCAGCAGTCCACTACGACAGGATAGCAATCAGCCCCAGCATTTT. The V gene is TRBV23-1, the J gene TRBJ1-5, with a possible D match to TRBD1 (6 bases). TRBV23-1 is given ORF status, its function remaining uncertain. V lost 4 bases and J lost 0, with 13 bases in between. The CDR3 is 16 amino acids.

The genes are TRBV6-1 and TRBJ2-7, with D tentatively TRBD1 (6 bases). Per germline, CDR1 MNHNS and CDR2 SASEGT. This CDR3 comprises 13 residues. With 8 bases removed from V and 9 bases from J, the gap between germline ends came to 20 bases. The chain's CDR3 is CASQDRTLFVQYF. The CDR3 DNA is TGTGCCAGCCAAGACAGGACCCTTTTCGTGCAGTACTTC.

This chain links TRBV28 with TRBJ2-7; TRBD1 matches at 9 bases. Germline values: CDR1 MDHEN, CDR2 SYDVKM. CDR3 length: 15 amino acids. With 6 bases clipped from V and 4 bases from J, the junction kept 10 bases outside the gene matches. This CDR3 reads CASRTRGTGMYEQYF. The CDR3 region has the DNA TGTGCCAGCAGGACCAGGGGGACAGGGATGTACGAGCAGTACTTC.

The chain uses TRBV27 and TRBJ1-2; TRBD1 agrees at 9 bases. Unmatched junction bases numbered 6, after V lost 3 bases and J lost 13 bases. CDR1 is MNHEY, CDR2 SMNVEV, per germline (reference sequence). This CDR3 comprises 12 residues. The CDR3 DNA reads as TGTGCCAGCAGTTTTCCCGGACAGGGGTTCACCTTC. This translates into CASSFPGQGFTF.

The chain employs TRBV9 and TRBJ2-3, with TRBD1 matching 8 bases. CDR3 length equals 17 residues. CDR1 and CDR2 from the germline V gene are SGDLS and YYNGEE. Losses at the gene ends were 3 bases for V and 2 bases for J; bases not matched to a gene: 11. The CDR3 DNA reads TGTGCCAGCAGCGACAGTTACGGGACAGGTTCCACAGATACGCAGTATTTT. Its translation is CASSDSYGTGSTDTQYF.

The V call is TRBV18, the J call TRBJ1-1; no clear D. Germline CDR1 reads KGHSH; CDR2 reads LQKENI. The CDR3 consists of 14 residues. Between the trimmed V and J ends, which lost 1 base and 0 bases, there was a span of 6 bases. The CDR3 DNA sequence: TGTGCCAGCTCACCACAACGGGTGAACACTGAAGCTTTCTTT. Its protein is CASSPQRVNTEAFF.

The chain uses TRBV19 and TRBJ2-2; the D gene is possibly TRBD2 (5 bases). Germline V lookup: CDR1 LNHDA, CDR2 SQIVND (reference sequence). Trimming took 1 base from V and 2 from J, leaving 8 bases between them. This CDR3 comprises 15 residues. The CDR3 nucleotides are TGTGCCAGTAGTATAGGGACTGGAAACACCGGGGAGCTGTTTTTT. Translating gives CASSIGTGNTGELFF. The entire variable domain, with the rest obtained from reference TRBV19 and TRBJ2-2, is as follows: DGGITQSPKYLFRKEGQNVTLSCEQNLNHDAMYWYRQDPGQGLRLIYYSQIVNDFQKGDIAEGYSVSREKKESFPLTVTSAQKNPTAFYLCASSIGTGNTGELFFGEGSRLTVL.

The rearrangement uses TRBV5-1 and TRBJ2-1, with 8 bases aligning to TRBD2. The V gene end was trimmed by 2 bases and the J gene end by 12 bases; junction bases not matched to a gene: 7. Germline assignment: CDR1 SGHRS and CDR2 YFSETQ. The CDR3 extends over 13 amino acids. CDR3 protein: CASSFDSGSVQFF. The CDR3 DNA reads TGCGCCAGCAGCTTCGACAGCGGGAGCGTGCAGTTCTTC.

This chain joins TRBV4-1 and TRBJ1-2; D is unclear. Germline V gene lookup returns CDR1 MGHRA and CDR2 YSYEKL. Trimming pared 0 bases from V and 4 bases from J, leaving 6 bases between. This CDR3 comprises 13 residues. CDR3 in amino acids: CASSQDLVYGYTF. CDR3 nucleotide sequence: TGCGCCAGCAGCCAAGATCTCGTCTATGGCTACACCTTC.

The CDR3, as DNA: TGTGCCAGCAGTGTGGGGCTCGGCGAGCAGTACTTC. Protein: CASSVGLGEQYF. The chain links TRBV7-2 to TRBJ2-7; possibly TRBD1 for D (5 bases). V was pared by 6 bases and J by 6 bases, with 12 bases between. The CDR3 spans 12 residues. Germline values: CDR1 SGHTA, CDR2 FQGNSA.

The count of this clone is one. The genes are TRBV6-1 and TRBJ2-4, with 7 bases identical to TRBD1. V was pared by 1 base and J by 8 bases, with 8 bases of the junction left unmatched. Germline V gene sequence: CDR1 MNHNS, CDR2 SASEGT. The CDR3 spans 15 residues. The CDR3 bases are TGTGCCAGCAGTGAAGGGTTCAGGGGGAACGACATTCAGTACTTC. It specifies CASSEGFRGNDIQYF.

Turning to this clone: Other DNA sequences of this sample code for an identical CDR3. The chain carries TRBV29-1 and TRBJ1-2; 9 bases align to TRBD1. Germline V gene lookup returns CDR1 SQVTM and CDR2 ANQGSEA. The CDR3 is made up of 12 amino acids. The CDR3 here is CSVEDRGYGYTF. The DNA of the CDR3 is TGCAGTGTAGAGGACAGGGGCTATGGCTACACCTTC. Full variable domain (remainder filled in from reference TRBV29-1 and TRBJ1-2): SAVISQKPSRDICQRGTSLTIQCQVDSQVTMMFWYRQQPGQSLTLIATANQGSEATYESGFVIDKFPISRPNLTFSTLTVSNMSPEDSSIYLCSVEDRGYGYTFGSGTRLTVV.

The genes are TRBV5-8 and TRBJ1-6, with D possibly matching TRBD1 (6 bases). The CDR3 is 16 residues long. Germline V gives CDR1 SGHTS, CDR2 YDEGEE. The V end was cut by 4 bases, the J end by 0 bases, with 11 bases between. The CDR3 DNA is TGTGCCAGCAGCCCTGGACAGAGCTCCTATAATTCACCCCTCCACTTT. This gives the protein CASSPGQSSYNSPLHF.

V is TRBV27 and J is TRBJ2-7, with TRBD2 matching over 12 bases. V was pared by 5 bases and J by 3 bases, with 2 bases of the junction left unmatched. Germline assignment: CDR1 MNHEY and CDR2 SMNVEV (reference sequence). This CDR3 is built from 14 residues. The CDR3 sequence is CASSGGLAGYEQYF. DNA of the CDR3: TGTGCCAGCAGTGGGGGACTAGCGGGCTACGAGCAGTACTTC.

The chain joins TRBV11-2 to TRBJ2-7; D might be TRBD2 (5 bases). V was pared by 5 bases and J by 0 bases, with 20 bases between. The germline CDR1 and CDR2 sequences are SGHAT and FQNNGV. CDR3 length: 17 residues. This CDR3 is CASSHAPPGGFSYEQYF. CDR3 bases: TGTGCCAGCAGCCACGCCCCCCCCGGAGGATTCTCCTACGAGCAGTACTTC. The full variable domain, completed using reference TRBV11-2 and TRBJ2-7, is EAGVAQSPRYKIIEKRQSVAFWCNPISGHATLYWYQQILGQGPKLLIQFQNNGVVDDSQLPKDRFSAERLKGVDSTLKIQPAKLEDSAVYLCASSHAPPGGFSYEQYFGPGTRLTVT.

The rearrangement joins TRBV30 to TRBJ2-1; 9 nucleotides line up with TRBD1. This CDR3 contains 14 residues. Germline V gene sequence: CDR1 GTSNPN, CDR2 SVGIG (reference sequence). V shed 3 bases and J 12 bases; nucleotides not matched to a gene: 12. CDR3 region: CAWRPGTGFGMQFF. The CDR3, as DNA: TGTGCCTGGAGACCCGGGACAGGGTTTGGTATGCAGTTCTTC. The full variable domain, its missing parts supplied by reference TRBV30 and TRBJ2-1, is SQTIHQWPATLVQPVGSPLSLECTVEGTSNPNLYWYRQAAGRGLQLLFYSVGIGQISSEVPQNLSASRPQDRQFILSSKKLLLSDSGFYLCAWRPGTGFGMQFFGPGTRLTVL.

V is TRBV5-8 and J is TRBJ1-1, with 11 bases aligning to TRBD1. The CDR3 is 17 amino acids. V lost 3 bases, J lost 1 base, and 8 bases stayed unmatched. CDR1 is SGHTS and CDR2 is YDEGEE in the germline V gene. The CDR3 DNA reads as TGTGCCAGCAGCTCACGGACAGGGGGCAGTGGGAACACTGAAGCTTTCTTT. This codes for CASSSRTGGSGNTEAFF.

The chain links TRBV5-4 to TRBJ2-2; 8 bases match TRBD2. The CDR3 contains 16 residues. The germline CDR1 and CDR2 sequences are SGHNT and YYREEE (reference sequence). With 0 bases clipped from V and 4 bases from J, the junction kept 5 bases outside the gene matches. The CDR3 region is CASSLGLRGATGELFF. CDR3 sequence (DNA): TGTGCCAGCAGCTTGGGACTGCGGGGGGCCACCGGGGAGCTGTTTTTT. The entire variable domain, with the rest obtained from reference TRBV5-4 and TRBJ2-2, is as follows: ETGVTQSPTHLIKTRGQQVTLRCSSQSGHNTVSWYQQALGQGPQFIFQYYREEENGRGNFPPRFSGLQFPNYSSELNVNALELDDSALYLCASSLGLRGATGELFFGEGSRLTVL.

This clone was picked up a small number of times. This chain's CDR3 is CASSAGQGRGGYTF. As DNA, the CDR3 is TGCGCCAGCAGCGCCGGACAGGGAAGGGGGGGCTACACCTTC. The V call is TRBV5-1, the J call TRBJ1-2; 8 bases fit TRBD1. Germline CDR1 is SGHRS and CDR2 is YFSETQ. This CDR3 region has 14 residues. V lost 4 bases, J lost 8 bases, and 10 bases stayed unmatched.

This chain links TRBV4-2 with TRBJ2-7; D might be TRBD2 (6 bases). The V gene lost 0 bases and the J gene lost 4 bases, with 16 bases spanning the gap. This CDR3 comprises 16 residues. CDR1 and CDR2 (germline): LGHNA, YNFKEQ. In nucleotides, the CDR3 is TGTGCCAGCAGCCAAGAGCCCCGGAGGGACGGATACGAGCAGTACTTC. Protein sequence: CASSQEPRRDGYEQYF.

This chain joins TRBV27 and TRBJ2-1; the D gene is possibly TRBD2 (6 bases). Per the germline V gene, CDR1 is MNHEY and CDR2 is SMNVEV (reference sequence). The CDR3 is made up of 15 amino acids. The V and J ends lost 2 bases and 0 bases respectively, with 8 bases between them. CDR3 loop: CASSLREVSYNEQFF. The CDR3 DNA follows: TGTGCCAGCAGTTTAAGGGAGGTCTCCTACAATGAGCAGTTCTTC.

The chain carries TRBV19 and TRBJ1-2, with D perhaps TRBD1 (6 bases). This CDR3 spans 14 amino acids. Trimming stripped 1 base from V and 8 bases from J, with 14 bases between. CDR1 is LNHDA and CDR2 is SQIVND in the germline V gene (reference sequence). The CDR3 protein is CASSIGGGAEGYTF. For the CDR3, the DNA is TGTGCCAGTAGTATAGGGGGGGGCGCGGAAGGCTACACCTTC.

This clone was detected a few times. The chain has TRBV7-9 and TRBJ1-1; maybe TRBD1 (6 bases). The CDR3 contains 11 residues. Trimming stripped 7 bases from V and 7 bases from J, with 10 bases between. CDR1 is SEHNR and CDR2 is FQNEAQ in the germline V gene (reference sequence). The CDR3 loop is CASIQGYEAFF. CDR3 nucleotides: TGTGCCAGCATCCAGGGGTATGAAGCTTTCTTT.

The chain is built from TRBV13 and TRBJ2-7; D gene ambiguous. Trimming removed 0 bases from V and 4 bases from J, with 13 bases in between. The CDR3 has 15 amino acids. CDR1 and CDR2 (germline): PRHDT, FYEKMQ (reference sequence). The CDR3 bases are TGTGCCAGCAGCTTAGGCGACAATCATGGGTACGAGCAGTACTTC. Residues: CASSLGDNHGYEQYF.

CDR3 amino acids: CASSHSAGYEQYF. For the CDR3, the DNA is TGTGCCAGCAGCCATTCGGCGGGTTACGAGCAGTACTTC. The V call is TRBV14, the J call TRBJ2-7; maybe TRBD2 (5 bases). The CDR3 has 13 amino acids. Per germline, CDR1 SGHDN and CDR2 FVKESK. V dropped 3 bases and J dropped 4 bases, with 10 bases sitting between them. Looking up the rest from reference TRBV14 and TRBJ2-7 gives the full variable domain: EAGVTQFPSHSVIEKGQTVTLRCDPISGHDNLYWYRRVMGKEIKFLLHFVKESKQDESGMPNNRFLAERTGGTYSTLKVQPAELEDSGVYFCASSHSAGYEQYFGPGTRLTVT.